The T cell receptor beta chain under discussion was sequenced for a study of T cell responses to AZD1222 COVID-19 vaccine. With regard to this clone: Its antigen is currently unknown.

Overall study findings and caveats: There were mostly white British donors and more females than males, and clonal diversity was possibly underestimated.

Sequencing was performed with immunoSEQ multiplex PCR; in TCRdb, only in-frame clones are kept and a portion is missing. The sample holds 95,000 to 150,000 clones; over 75% are singletons and the top ten take about 3.5%. V lost 0 bases, J lost 0 bases, and 12 bases lay in between. CDR3 length: 16 amino acids. Germline-derived CDR1 and CDR2 are MNHEY and SVGEGT. Sequences were derived from peripheral blood, sampled on day 0 of AZD1222 vaccination. This rearrangement joins TRBV6-2 or TRBV6-3 to TRBJ2-7; no definite D call. The clonotype was recovered from an adult in good health. The CDR3 DNA reads TGTGCCAGCAGTTACTCTCCGGTGGTTAGCTCCTACGAGCAGTACTTC. It yields the protein CASSYSPVVSSYEQYF.